The 8 T cell receptor beta chains presented below share a single source sample, sequenced in a study of T cell responses to AZD1222 COVID-19 vaccine. This table comes from immunoSEQ multiplex PCR, and its TCRdb copy is limited to in-frame clones, with some not included. The profile shows over 150,000 clones, approximately 94% of them singletons. This specimen consisted of peripheral blood, obtained 28 days after the second AZD1222 dose. All receptors derive from an adult who received the AZD1222 COVID-19 vaccine.

The genes are TRBV5-1 and TRBJ1-2; possibly TRBD1 for D (5 bases). The CDR3 sequence is 12 residues long. Germline V gives CDR1 SGHRS, CDR2 YFSETQ. V dropped 0 bases and J dropped 6 bases, with 6 bases sitting between them. CDR3: CASSLEGDGYTF. For the CDR3, the DNA is TGCGCCAGCAGCTTGGAAGGGGATGGCTACACCTTC. The variable domain in full, with the rest retrieved from reference TRBV5-1 and TRBJ1-2, is KAGVTQTPRYLIKTRGQQVTLSCSPISGHRSVSWYQQTPGQGLQFLFEYFSETQRNKGNFPGRFSGRQFSNSRSEMNVSTLELGDSALYLCASSLEGDGYTFGSGTRLTVV.

This chain links TRBV19 with TRBJ1-1; no definite D call. Trimming took off 4 bases at V and 0 bases at J, with 6 bases between the two ends. Germline CDR1 LNHDA, CDR2 SQIVND (reference sequence). The CDR3 loop spans 13 amino acids. CDR3 DNA: TGTGCCAGTAGTACTCGAGTGAACACTGAAGCTTTCTTT. This translates into CASSTRVNTEAFF.

This clone was detected once. The rearrangement joins TRBV3-1 (or the pseudogene TRBV3-2) to TRBJ2-7, with D maybe TRBD1 (5 bases). V dropped 4 bases and J dropped 3 bases, with 13 bases sitting between them. In germline, CDR1 is LGHDT, CDR2 YNNKEL (reference sequence). The CDR3 length is 14 residues. The CDR3 loop reads CASSLSTAFYEQYF. The CDR3 DNA reads as TGTGCCAGCAGCCTCTCGACAGCGTTCTACGAGCAGTACTTC.

The J gene is TRBJ1-5, the V gene TRBV11-3; D possibly corresponds to TRBD1 (6 bases). Between the trimmed V and J ends, which lost 1 base and 9 bases, there was a span of 13 bases. The CDR3 contains 14 residues. The germline CDR1 and CDR2 sequences are SGHNT and YENEEA. The CDR3 sequence is CASSLGGGRTPQHF. The CDR3 coding sequence is TGTGCCAGCAGCTTAGGCGGGGGGCGCACGCCCCAGCATTTT.

The V and J genes are TRBV5-6 and TRBJ2-7, with D uncertain. V gave up 2 bases and J gave up 4 bases, with 13 bases separating them. This CDR3 comprises 14 residues. Germline CDR1 SGHDT, CDR2 YYEEEE. The CDR3 region has the DNA TGTGCCAGCAGCTTCCAGGCCCGCGGTTACGAGCAGTACTTC. This codes for CASSFQARGYEQYF.

CDR3 sequence: CASSQGTEVTDTQYF. In nucleotides, the CDR3 is TGTGCCAGTAGCCAAGGGACGGAGGTCACAGATACGCAGTATTTT. V and J are TRBV19 and TRBJ2-3; perhaps D is TRBD1 or TRBD2 (5 bases each). CDR1 is LNHDA and CDR2 is SQIVND in the germline V gene (reference sequence). V lost 6 bases and J 2 bases, leaving 15 bases between the germline ends. CDR3 length: 15 residues.

The rearrangement uses TRBV11-3 and TRBJ2-7; a weak D match, TRBD1 (6 bases). The germline gives CDR1 SGHNT, CDR2 YENEEA. This CDR3 spans 14 amino acids. Trimming cost V 4 bases and J 0 bases, with 10 bases left between them. In nucleotides, the CDR3 is TGTGCCAGCAGCTACACAGGGACCTCCTACGAGCAGTACTTC. It yields the protein CASSYTGTSYEQYF. The variable domain in full, with the rest retrieved from reference TRBV11-3 and TRBJ2-7, is EAGVVQSPRYKIIEKKQPVAFWCNPISGHNTLYWYLQNLGQGPELLIRYENEEAVDDSQLPKDRFSAERLKGVDSTLKIQPAELGDSAVYLCASSYTGTSYEQYFGPGTRLTVT.

This clone was detected only once. The chain links TRBV3-1 (or the pseudogene TRBV3-2) to TRBJ2-7; 10 positions agree with TRBD2. Germline loops: CDR1 LGHDT, CDR2 YNNKEL (reference sequence). The CDR3 runs to 17 residues. After removal of 4 bases from V and 3 bases from J, the junction contained 12 bases not matched to a gene. The chain's CDR3 is CASSPLSGLADYYEQYF. The CDR3 DNA reads as TGTGCCAGCAGCCCATTATCAGGACTAGCGGATTACTACGAGCAGTACTTC.